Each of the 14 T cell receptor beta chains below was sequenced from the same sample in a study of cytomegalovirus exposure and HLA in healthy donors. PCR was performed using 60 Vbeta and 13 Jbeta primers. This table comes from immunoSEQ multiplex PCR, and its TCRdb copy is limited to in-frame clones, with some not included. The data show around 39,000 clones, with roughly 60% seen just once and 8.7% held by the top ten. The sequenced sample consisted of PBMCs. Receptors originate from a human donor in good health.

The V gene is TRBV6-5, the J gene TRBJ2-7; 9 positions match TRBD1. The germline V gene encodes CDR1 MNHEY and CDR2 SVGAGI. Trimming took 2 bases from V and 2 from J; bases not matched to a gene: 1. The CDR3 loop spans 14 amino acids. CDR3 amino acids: CASSYDRGAYEQYF. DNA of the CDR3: TGTGCCAGCAGTTACGACAGGGGGGCCTACGAGCAGTACTTC.

The CDR3 is CASSQGDRAIDTQYF. The CDR3 nucleotides read TGCGCCAGCAGCCAAGGGGACAGGGCTATAGATACGCAGTATTTT. The rearrangement links TRBV4-1 to TRBJ2-3; 9 nucleotides agree with TRBD1. In germline, CDR1 is MGHRA, CDR2 YSYEKL. J gave up 5 bases and V 1 base, and 4 bases lay outside the gene matches. CDR3 length equals 15 residues.

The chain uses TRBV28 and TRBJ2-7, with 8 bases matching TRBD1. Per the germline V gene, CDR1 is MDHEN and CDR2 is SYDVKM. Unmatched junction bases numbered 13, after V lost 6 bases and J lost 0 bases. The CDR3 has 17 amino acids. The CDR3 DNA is TGTGCCAGCAGGGGGGTCCAGGGGGCCCAGAGCTCCTACGAGCAGTACTTC. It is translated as CASRGVQGAQSSYEQYF.

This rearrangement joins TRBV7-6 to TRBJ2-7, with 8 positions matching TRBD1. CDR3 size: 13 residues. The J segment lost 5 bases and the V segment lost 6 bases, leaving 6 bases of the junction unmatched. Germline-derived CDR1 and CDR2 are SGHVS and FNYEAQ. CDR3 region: CASSLGQGHEQYF. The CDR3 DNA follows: TGTGCCAGCAGTCTAGGACAGGGCCACGAGCAGTACTTC.

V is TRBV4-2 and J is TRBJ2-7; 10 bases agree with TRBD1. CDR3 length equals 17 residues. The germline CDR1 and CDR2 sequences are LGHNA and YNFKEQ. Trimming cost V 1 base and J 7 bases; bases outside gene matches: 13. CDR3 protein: CASSQAPSRDRGGEQYF. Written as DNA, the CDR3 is TGTGCCAGCAGCCAAGCCCCCTCACGGGACAGGGGAGGTGAGCAGTACTTC.

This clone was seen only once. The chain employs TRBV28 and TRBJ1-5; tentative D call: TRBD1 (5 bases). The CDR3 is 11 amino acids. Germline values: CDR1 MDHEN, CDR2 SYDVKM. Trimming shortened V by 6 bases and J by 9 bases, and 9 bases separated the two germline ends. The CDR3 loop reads CASSRTGPQHF. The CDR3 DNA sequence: TGTGCCAGCAGCCGTACAGGGCCCCAGCATTTT.

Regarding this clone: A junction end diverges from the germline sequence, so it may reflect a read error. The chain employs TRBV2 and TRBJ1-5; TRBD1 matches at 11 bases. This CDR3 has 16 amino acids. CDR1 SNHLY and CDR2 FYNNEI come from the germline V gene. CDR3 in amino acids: CASSAARTGGNQPQHF. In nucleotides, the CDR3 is TGTGCCAGCAGTGCTGCAAGGACAGGGGGCAACCAGCCCCAGCATTTT.

The CDR3 protein is CASTEPGGVQPQHF. The CDR3 DNA is TGTGCCAGCACCGAGCCAGGGGGCGTCCAGCCCCAGCATTTT. This chain links TRBV2 with TRBJ1-5, with 8 positions matching TRBD1. After removal of 7 bases from V and 7 bases from J, the junction contained 9 bases not matched to a gene. Germline V gene sequence: CDR1 SNHLY, CDR2 FYNNEI. This CDR3 contains 14 residues.

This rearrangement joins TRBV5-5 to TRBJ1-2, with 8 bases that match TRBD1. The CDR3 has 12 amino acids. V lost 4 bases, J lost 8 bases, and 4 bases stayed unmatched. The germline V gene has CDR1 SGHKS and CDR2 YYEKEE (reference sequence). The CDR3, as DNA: TGTGCCAGCAGCCCGGACAGGGACGGCTACACCTTC. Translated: CASSPDRDGYTF.

The CDR3 DNA reads as TGTGCCACTCGCCCAGGGACACAAAGCTCCTACGAGCAGTACTTC. It is translated as CATRPGTQSSYEQYF. The chain is built from TRBV6-1 and TRBJ2-7, with D maybe TRBD1 (6 bases). This CDR3 has 15 amino acids. Trimming shortened V by 10 bases and J by 0 bases, and 19 bases separated the two germline ends. From germline, CDR1 is MNHNS and CDR2 SASEGT.

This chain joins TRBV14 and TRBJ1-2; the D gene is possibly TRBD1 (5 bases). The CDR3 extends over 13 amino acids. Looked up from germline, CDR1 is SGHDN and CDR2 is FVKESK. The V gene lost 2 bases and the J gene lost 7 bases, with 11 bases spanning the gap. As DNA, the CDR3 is TGTGCCAGCAGCCAATATAGCGGGGGTGGCTACACCTTC. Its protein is CASSQYSGGGYTF.

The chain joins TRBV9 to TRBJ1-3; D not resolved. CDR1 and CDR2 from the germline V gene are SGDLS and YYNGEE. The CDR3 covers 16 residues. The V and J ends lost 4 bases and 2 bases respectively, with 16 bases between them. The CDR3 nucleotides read TGTGCCAGCAGCCCAACTCCACCGGTAACTGGAAACACCATATATTTT. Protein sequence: CASSPTPPVTGNTIYF.

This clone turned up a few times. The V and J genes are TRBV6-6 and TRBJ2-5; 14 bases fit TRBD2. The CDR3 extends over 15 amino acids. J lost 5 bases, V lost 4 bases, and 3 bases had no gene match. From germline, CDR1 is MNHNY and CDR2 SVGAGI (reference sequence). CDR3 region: CASSWGLAGEETQYF. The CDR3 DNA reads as TGTGCCAGCAGTTGGGGACTAGCGGGGGAGGAGACCCAGTACTTC.

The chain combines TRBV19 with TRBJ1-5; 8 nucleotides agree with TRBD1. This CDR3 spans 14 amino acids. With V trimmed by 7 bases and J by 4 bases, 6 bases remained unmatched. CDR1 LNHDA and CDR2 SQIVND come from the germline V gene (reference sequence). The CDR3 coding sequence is TGTGCCAGTACACGACAGGGGAATAATCAGCCCCAGCATTTT. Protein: CASTRQGNNQPQHF.